The rows below give T cell receptor beta chains drawn from one sample of a study of OX40 agonist ivuxolimab in advanced cancers. The table came from immunoSEQ multiplex PCR; TCRdb's copy has only in-frame clones and leaves some out. The profile shows some 54,000 clones, nearly 80% of them singletons. The specimen comprised CD4+ or CD8+ T cells sorted from blood, sampled in a trial of the OX40 agonist ivuxolimab. These receptors originate from an adult with an advanced solid tumor such as melanoma, head and neck, liver or kidney cancer. The CDR3 runs from the conserved cysteine through the conserved F or W. The D gene is left open where the match is weak. Clone size is not always given. Where it is, it says once, few, many or a class for expanded clones.

j_call | clone_size | v_call | d_call | cdr3_nt | cdr3_aa
TRBJ1-2 | . | TRBV28 | . | TGTGCCAGCAGTTGGGCAGGGAGTGCTGGCTACACCTTC | CASSWAGSAGYTF
TRBJ1-1 | . | TRBV5-1 | . | TGCGCCAGCAGCTTGGATCGGGGATCACTGAACACTGAAGCTTTCTTT | CASSLDRGSLNTEAFF
TRBJ2-1 | . | TRBV29-1 | . | TGCAGCGTTGATGAAACCAATGAGCAGTTCTTC | CSVDETNEQFF
TRBJ2-3 | . | TRBV5-1 | . | TGCGCCAGCAGCTCGTATGCAGTCACAGATACGCAGTATTTT | CASSSYAVTDTQYF
TRBJ2-1 | . | TRBV5-4 | TRBD2 | TGTGCCAGCAGCCCACGGACTAGCGGGAATGAGCAGTTCTTC | CASSPRTSGNEQFF
TRBJ1-1 | . | TRBV6-6 | . | TGTGCCAGCAGTCCGGGGGGGTACACTGAAGCTTTCTTT | CASSPGGYTEAFF
TRBJ1-1 | many | TRBV4-3 | . | TGCGCCAGCAGCCAAGATCTAGGGCGTTCGGCTGAAGCTTTCTTT | CASSQDLGRSAEAFF
TRBJ2-2 | few | TRBV7-9 | TRBD1 | TGTGCCAGCAGCGCCAGGGACAGGGGGAACGGGGAGCTGTTTTTT | CASSARDRGNGELFF
TRBJ2-3 | once | TRBV6-5 | . | TGTGCCAGCAGCCGTATCATTACTAGCACAGATACGCAGTATTTT | CASSRIITSTDTQYF
TRBJ2-2 | . | TRBV27 | . | TGTGCCAGCAGTCCAAGCCGTGGGTACGGGGCGGCGGACACCGGGGAGCTGTTTTTT | CASSPSRGYGAADTGELFF
TRBJ2-1 | once | TRBV19 | TRBD2 | TGTGCCAGCTCGAGCGGGAGTTACAATGAGCAGTTCTTC | CASSSGSYNEQFF
TRBJ1-1 | . | TRBV2 | . | TGTGCCAGCAGTGTTGGCAGGGGGAACACTGAAGCTTTCTTT | CASSVGRGNTEAFF
TRBJ2-7 | few | TRBV19 | TRBD2 | TGTGCCAGTAGTAAAGCTAGCGGCTACGAGCAGTACTTC | CASSKASGYEQYF
TRBJ2-7 | . | TRBV7-2 | TRBD1 | TGTGCCAGCAGCTTAGCAATCGGGACAGTACCTTACGAGCAGTACTTC | CASSLAIGTVPYEQYF
TRBJ1-2 | few | TRBV28 | . | TGTGCCAGCAGTTTATCGGTCCTGCCTCGGGGCTACACCTTC | CASSLSVLPRGYTF